The clone carrying this T cell receptor (beta chain) was detected only a few times. The antigen is unknown. Time point of the sample: baseline, week 1 (first vaccination visit). Treatment denoted: pre-vaccination baseline after standard-of-care therapy. New WHO grade 3 or 4 astrocytomas that were IDH1-mutant and ATRX-lost occurred in the donors. V shed 4 bases and J 1 base; nucleotides not matched to a gene: 11. The length of the CDR3 is 17 residues. The germline gives CDR1 SEHNR, CDR2 FQNEAQ (reference sequence). Data came from immunoSEQ multiplex PCR; TCRdb stores just in-frame clones and leaves some out. The table shows approximately 70,000 clones, with around 74% occurring only once. The sample belongs to a study of a mutant IDH1 vaccine in newly diagnosed glioma. In the study overall: Antecedent treatment encompassed radiotherapy, temozolomide, or their combination; the majority received both. Study results and caveats: Immune responses induced by vaccination arose in 90% to 95% of the patients.

The chain recombines TRBV7-9 with TRBJ1-1; TRBD1 matches at 8 bases. Material: PBMCs, obtained from a glioma patient treated with radiotherapy, temozolomide or both. This receptor was obtained from a man over 45 with glioma. CDR3 residues: CASSYSPGQEKNTEAFF. CDR3 in DNA: TGTGCCAGCAGCTACAGTCCGGGACAGGAGAAGAACACTGAAGCTTTCTTT.